This paragraph reports one T cell receptor (beta chain). Its antigen is unidentified. This specimen comes from a study of cytomegalovirus exposure and HLA in healthy donors. Findings and limits, study-wide: About 87% or about 30% of the time was how often most TCR beta V segments were productive, according to an earlier analysis.

CDR3 size: 14 residues. Trimming left V 2 bases short and J 3 bases short, with 11 bases between. Per the germline V gene, CDR1 is MNHEY and CDR2 is SMNVEV (reference sequence). Use of 60 Vbeta and 13 Jbeta primers characterized the PCR. Data came from immunoSEQ multiplex PCR; TCRdb stores just in-frame clones and leaves some out. The sample has around 68,000 clones, 85% seen once; the top ten hold about 10%. The sequenced sample was PBMCs. The rearrangement links TRBV27 to TRBJ2-7, with a possible D match to TRBD1 (6 bases). The receptor was derived from a female donor in good health and CMV-seronegative. CDR3 in amino acids: CASSLGGRGYEQYF. CDR3 nucleotide sequence: TGTGCCAGCAGTTTAGGGGGCAGGGGCTACGAGCAGTACTTC.